What follows is one T cell receptor (beta chain) and its context. Which antigen it targets is not known. No quality values exist for individual bases; no much larger clone is one base distant. Per the germline V gene, SGHTA is the CDR1 and FQGNSA is the CDR2. V gives up 4 bases and J gives up 5 bases, and the segment between their germline ends measures 12 bases. The CDR3 sequence holds 14 residues, the cysteine and phenylalanine included. This entry keeps only the CDR3 DNA: 42 bases, framed from base 1. The sample belongs to a study of beta chain features in type 1 diabetes (dated by TCRdb to about 2018). Some background on the complete study: Mean age, gender distribution, total cell number and subset yield did not differ between patients and healthy donors. A total of approximately 99,000,000 sorted cells were examined across all samples, and RNA yield correlated strongly with the number of cells per subset. The study compared TCRB repertoires of sorted circulating CD4+ T cell subsets between recently diagnosed type 1 diabetes patients and matched healthy donors. Whereas all 30 or so donors provided naive and central memory subsets, regulatory and stem cell-like memory subsets were isolated from just 8 patients and roughly 8 healthy donors.

What the authors observed across the whole study: Because cDNA was sequenced instead of genomic DNA, highly expressing activated cells could be over-represented, though the groups showed no difference in activation or CD3 levels. HLA sub-analyses involved small numbers of individuals, so any influence of HLA type on TCRB rearrangement remained unresolved. Naive, central memory and regulatory TCRB repertoires appeared to be more alike among patients than among healthy donors. At VDJ recombination sites, patients with type 1 diabetes made fewer insertions and deleted more nucleotides, a pattern implying thymic rearrangement abnormalities. A moderate but significant shortening of TCRB CDR3 length was observed in type 1 diabetes patients in all four CD4+ subsets. Shorter templates might have been favored by PCR, but patient and control samples were amplified and corrected together, so both groups would have been affected equally by any skew.

The High Capacity cDNA Reverse Transcription Kit was used to reverse transcribe all of the isolated RNA, meaning that expressed TCRB transcripts were what got sequenced. For stem cell-like memory T cell samples, survey-depth immunoSEQ sequencing was used, averaging about 1 million total reads per sample. Sorted cells were lysed in RLT buffer, and RNA was extracted using DNase-treated RNeasy Micro or Mini kits according to cell number. To prevent cross-contamination, every cell subset was processed on its own, while patient and healthy donor samples were processed together. Using the immunoSEQ multiplex PCR, TCRB sequences were amplified from cDNA into 87-bp fragments spanning the CDR3 region. Sequencing of the amplicons was done on the Illumina HiSeq platform. In the paper's pipeline: Synthetic template baselines were used to correct PCR bias computationally, reads within Hamming distance 2 were collapsed, and singletons that could not be merged were discarded. By aligning reads against IMGT, V, D and J genes, CDR3 length, and insertions or deletions at six rearrangement sites were assigned. Within each subset, clonotype counts were normalized to sorted cell number, after which true diversity and Gini coefficients were computed with the tcR R package. The overlap coefficient, calculated on TCRB nucleotide sequences, was used to measure repertoire sharing. The table was pulled from immuneACCESS by TCRdb, which kept in-frame rearrangements only. Such tables lose some clones; where checked, under half of the loss comes from unresolved V genes, and the rest has no known cause. That table gives V, J and clone size, and the DNA gave D and trimming. The sample table records 50,000 or so clones; around 40% of these occur just once. The ten largest make up over 0.1% of the sample.

From each donor, a single peripheral blood sample of roughly 0.11 L on average was drawn into heparinised tubes. A BD FACSAria II was used to sort naive, central memory, regulatory and stem cell-like memory CD4+ T cells with a panel that included CD45RO, CCR7, CD25, CD127, CD95 and CD27. All sorted populations exceeded 95% purity. PBMCs were isolated immediately by Lymphoprep density gradient centrifugation and stained directly without culture. So that batch effects would be minimized, each experiment stained and sorted samples in pairs, pairing one healthy donor with one patient. The sequence joins TRBV7-2 to TRBJ1-5; TRBD1 is perhaps the D gene, given 5 matching bases. The receptor was isolated from a man aged 30 to 39 with type 1 diabetes. What was sequenced was stem cell memory CD4+ T cells from blood. The cell subset or site label on this specimen signifies: stem cell-like memory CD4+ T cells. The DNA sequence is TGTGCCAGCAGCTCGGACACTACGTATCAGCCCCAGCATTTT. Translation gives CASSSDTTYQPQHF.